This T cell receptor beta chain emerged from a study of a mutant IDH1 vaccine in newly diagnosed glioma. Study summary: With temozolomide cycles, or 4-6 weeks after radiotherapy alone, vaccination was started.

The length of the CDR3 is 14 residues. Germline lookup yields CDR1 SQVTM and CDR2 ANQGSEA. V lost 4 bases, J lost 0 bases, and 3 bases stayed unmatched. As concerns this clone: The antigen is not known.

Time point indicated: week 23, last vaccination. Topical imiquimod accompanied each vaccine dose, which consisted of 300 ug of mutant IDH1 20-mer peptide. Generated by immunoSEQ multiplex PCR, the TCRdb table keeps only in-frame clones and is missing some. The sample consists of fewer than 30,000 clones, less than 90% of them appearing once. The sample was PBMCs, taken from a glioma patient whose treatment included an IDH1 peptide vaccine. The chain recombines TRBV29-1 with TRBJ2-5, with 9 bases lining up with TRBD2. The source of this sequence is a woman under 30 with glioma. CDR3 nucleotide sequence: TGCAGCGTTGGCCTAGCGGGGTACCAAGAGACCCAGTACTTC. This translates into CSVGLAGYQETQYF.